This is a list of T cell receptor beta chains from one sample in a study of cytomegalovirus exposure and HLA in healthy donors. Some clones are missing from TCRdb's copy, which holds only in-frame ones; the method was immunoSEQ multiplex PCR. The table has tens of thousands of clones, approximately 73% seen once. Sequenced input: PBMCs. The receptor set was obtained from a man aged 50 or older in good health and CMV-seronegative. Both conserved end residues are part of each CDR3. D genes are given only for firm matches. Only some rows state a clone size, as once, few, many or a class for expanded clones.

j_call | v_call | d_call | clone_size | cdr3_nt | cdr3_aa
TRBJ2-3 | TRBV5-4 | TRBD2 | NA | TGTGCCAGCAGTCTAGCGCGGGGGGGGCGTGGTACGCAGTATTTT | CASSLARGGRGTQYF
TRBJ1-1 | TRBV5-1 | TRBD1 | NA | TGCGCCAGCAGCTTGGCCGCTTTACTCCGGGACAGGAACACTGAAGCTTTCTTT | CASSLAALLRDRNTEAFF
TRBJ1-4 | TRBV5-6 | TRBD1 | NA | TGTGCCAGCAGCTTGGACGGGACAGGGGGCAAAAAACTGTTTTTT | CASSLDGTGGKKLFF
TRBJ1-6 | TRBV10-2 | TRBD1 | once | TGCGCCAGCAGGTTGGGACAGGGGTATAATTCACCCCTCCACTTT | CASRLGQGYNSPLHF
TRBJ2-5 | TRBV10-2 | TRBD2 | NA | TGCGCCAGCAGGGTAGCGGGGGGGCGGGAGACCCAGTACTTC | CASRVAGGRETQYF
TRBJ2-1 | TRBV2 | TRBD1 | NA | TGTGCCAGCAGCCCTACCCCCGGGACAGCCTACAATGAGCAGTTCTTC | CASSPTPGTAYNEQFF
TRBJ2-1 | TRBV7-9 | TRBD2 | NA | TGTGCCAGCAGCTCCGGGGGGGCTAGCGGGGTGGATGAGCAGTTCTTC | CASSSGGASGVDEQFF
TRBJ1-5 | TRBV6-1 | NA | NA | TGTGCCAGCACCTTACAGGTAAATCAGCCCCAGCATTTT | CASTLQVNQPQHF
TRBJ2-7 | TRBV10-2 | NA | NA | TGCGCCAGCAGTGGGTCCAGGGGCAGTTTTAGTGCTCTCGCCTACGAGCAGTACTTC | CASSGSRGSFSALAYEQYF
TRBJ1-5 | TRBV7-8 | NA | once | TGTGCCAGCAGCTTAGTTCTAACAGTATTAGGTGATTTGGATCAGCCCCAGCATTTT | CASSLVLTVLGDLDQPQHF
TRBJ2-7 | TRBV2 | NA | NA | TGTGCCACCGATCAAAGAGGAGCAGGCAGGGCTTACTCCTACGAGCAGTACTTC | CATDQRGAGRAYSYEQYF
TRBJ2-7 | TRBV7-2 | NA | once | TGTGCCAGCAGCGGCCGGACTTGGGACGAGCAGTACTTC | CASSGRTWDEQYF
TRBJ2-7 | TRBV7-8 | NA | NA | TGTGCCAGCAGCTTAGACCCCGCCAGGCAGTCCTCCTACGAGCAGTACTTC | CASSLDPARQSSYEQYF
TRBJ2-6 | TRBV19 | NA | NA | TGTGCCAGTAGGGAGACCCTGGACTCTGGGGCCAACGTCCTGACTTTC | CASRETLDSGANVLTF
TRBJ1-2 | TRBV29-1 | TRBD1 | few | TGCAGCGACGAGGGTGGGGACAGCCTTAACTATGGCTACACCTTC | CSDEGGDSLNYGYTF
TRBJ1-1 | TRBV19 | NA | NA | TGTGCCAGTAGTATAGGGAGATCGATAGTGGGAGCTTTCTTT | CASSIGRSIVGAFF
TRBJ2-2 | TRBV21-1 | NA | NA | TGTGCCGGCCCCCGGGGGGGACAGACGCTTTCGGCGGGGAACACCGGGGAGCTGTTTTTT | CAGPRGGQTLSAGNTGELFF
TRBJ1-4 | TRBV2 | TRBD1 | NA | TGTGCCAGCACCTGGGGACAGTGGTCTGAAAAACTGTTTTTT | CASTWGQWSEKLFF
TRBJ2-6 | TRBV2 | NA | NA | TGTGCCAGCACCCCCGAGGAGTCTACTGGGGCCAACGTCCTGACTTTC | CASTPEESTGANVLTF
TRBJ1-1 | TRBV4-2 | TRBD1 | NA | TGTGCCAGCAGCCAACCTTGGACAGGGGCCCCTGGCGTCACTGAAGCTTTCTTT | CASSQPWTGAPGVTEAFF
TRBJ2-1 | TRBV5-8 | TRBD2 | once | TGTGCCAGCAGCTTGGTCTCGCTAGCGGGGGGGAGCTCCTACAATGAGCAGTTCTTC | CASSLVSLAGGSSYNEQFF
TRBJ1-1 | TRBV9 | TRBD1 | NA | TGTGCCAGCAGCAGTCAGGGGGCGCGAACTGAAGCTTTCTTT | CASSSQGARTEAFF
TRBJ1-1 | TRBV10-2 | NA | NA | TGCGCCAGCTACCTGGGGGGGGGCACTGAAGCTTTCTTT | CASYLGGGTEAFF
TRBJ2-5 | TRBV6-1 | TRBD2 | medium-sized | TGTGCCAGCAGTGAATTAGCGGGGGGGCAAGAGACCCAGTACTTC | CASSELAGGQETQYF
TRBJ2-3 | TRBV5-6 | TRBD1 | once | TGTGCCAGCAGCTTGGCCGATATTATCGCAGGGGGAGCGACAGATACGCAGTATTTT | CASSLADIIAGGATDTQYF
TRBJ1-2 | TRBV15 | TRBD1 | NA | TGTGCCACCAGCCGAGGGACAGCCTCTAACTATGGCTACACCTTC | CATSRGTASNYGYTF
TRBJ2-3 | TRBV6-5 | TRBD2 | NA | TGTGCCAGCAGTGCGACTAGCGGGGGGTCAGATACGCAGTATTTT | CASSATSGGSDTQYF
TRBJ2-7 | TRBV19 | NA | few | TGTGCCAGTAGTAGCCGCGGCTACGAGCAGTACTTC | CASSSRGYEQYF
TRBJ1-1 | TRBV15 | TRBD1 | NA | TGTGCCACCAGGGGCGGACAGGGCCTAGGAGCTTTCTTT | CATRGGQGLGAFF
TRBJ1-1 | TRBV9 | NA | NA | TGTGCCAGCAGCCCCTGGGAGGACTCTGGGGCTTTCTTT | CASSPWEDSGAFF
TRBJ2-3 | TRBV12-5 | NA | NA | TGTGCTAGTGGTTTGGTGTTTAGCGATACGCAGTATTTT | CASGLVFSDTQYF
TRBJ2-2 | TRBV13 | NA | NA | TGTGCCAGCAGCTTTGGGGGGGCGCGGGCCGGGGAGCTGTTTTTT | CASSFGGARAGELFF
TRBJ2-3 | TRBV7-3 | NA | NA | TGTGCCAGCAGCTTAAATGGTGTTCGGGCCGGCGGGAGCACAGATACGCAGTATTTT | CASSLNGVRAGGSTDTQYF
TRBJ2-7 | TRBV6-1 | TRBD2 | NA | TGTGCCAGCAGTGAAAGGTCCAGCGGGGGCTACGAGCAGTACTTC | CASSERSSGGYEQYF
TRBJ2-7 | TRBV11-3 | TRBD1 | NA | TGTGCCAGCAGCCACGGACAGGACCCCCCCTACGAGCAGTACTTC | CASSHGQDPPYEQYF
TRBJ1-5 | TRBV27 | TRBD1 | NA | TGTGCCAGCAGTCCGGGGACAGGGGGCAATCAGCCCCAGCATTTT | CASSPGTGGNQPQHF
TRBJ1-2 | TRBV11-2 | NA | NA | TGTGCCAGCAGCACCTCCAGGGGATACTATGGCTACACCTTC | CASSTSRGYYGYTF
TRBJ2-3 | TRBV29-1 | TRBD2 | NA | TGCAGCGTTGGTCCCGGAGCGGGGGCTTCCACAGATACGCAGTATTTT | CSVGPGAGASTDTQYF
TRBJ2-5 | TRBV4-2 | TRBD2 | NA | TGTGCCAGCAGCCCCGAGGGGGGACTAGCTGTCGAGACCCAGTACTTC | CASSPEGGLAVETQYF
TRBJ2-7 | TRBV6-5 | NA | NA | TGTGCCAGTGTGATTTCAGGTGGGGCAGCCTACGAGCAGTACTTC | CASVISGGAAYEQYF
TRBJ2-3 | TRBV28 | TRBD1 | NA | TGTGCCAGCAGCCCCCCAGGGGGAACAGATACGCAGTATTTT | CASSPPGGTDTQYF
TRBJ1-2 | TRBV9 | NA | few | TGTGCCAGCAGCGAAAACCCGGGAGCTGATAACTATGGCTACACCTTC | CASSENPGADNYGYTF
TRBJ1-1 | TRBV30 | NA | few | TGTGCCTGGAGACTTGGCCCGAGGGACACTGAAGCTTTCTTT | CAWRLGPRDTEAFF
TRBJ1-1 | TRBV2 | TRBD1 | few | TGTGCCAGCAGTGACAACAGGGGGCTGGGCACTGAAGCTTTCTTT | CASSDNRGLGTEAFF
TRBJ1-3 | TRBV2 | NA | once | TGTGCCAGCAGGGAGGGGCTGCACTCTGGAAACACCATATATTTT | CASREGLHSGNTIYF
TRBJ2-5 | TRBV25-1 | TRBD2 | NA | TGTGCCAGCAGTAGTCTAGCGGGGGCAATTCAAGAGACCCAGTACTTC | CASSSLAGAIQETQYF
TRBJ1-3 | TRBV6-6 | NA | NA | TGTGCCAGCAGTCAGAGTGGAGGAGCTGGAAACACCATATATTTT | CASSQSGGAGNTIYF
TRBJ2-1 | TRBV6-6 | TRBD2 | NA | TGTGCCAGCAGTTCCAGCGGGGGGGTGGATGAGCAGTTCTTC | CASSSSGGVDEQFF